This section outlines one TCR beta chain sequence together with its context. Its antigen is not identified. Sequenced material consisted of expressed TCRB transcripts (all of the isolated RNA was reverse transcribed). Sequencing was performed with immunoSEQ multiplex PCR; in TCRdb, only in-frame clones are kept and a portion is missing. Of around 250,000 clones in the sample, approximately 15% were seen once. This record belongs to a study of beta chain features in type 1 diabetes. Study-wide findings and caveats: TCRB CDR3s from Type 1 diabetes patients were moderately but significantly shorter in all four CD4+ subsets. Within the patient group, naive, central memory and Treg TCRB repertoires appeared more similar to each other than within healthy donors.

The CDR3 sequence is 14 residues long. From germline, CDR1 is MNHNS and CDR2 SASEGT. V shed 6 bases and J 2 bases; nucleotides not matched to a gene: 2. The J gene is TRBJ2-7, the V gene TRBV6-1, with 12 bases that match TRBD2. Sequenced sample: naive CD4+ T cells from blood. This TCR came from a young man with type 1 diabetes. The CDR3 coding sequence is TGTGCCAGCAGAGGACTAGCGGGGACCTACGAGCAGTACTTC. It specifies CASRGLAGTYEQYF.